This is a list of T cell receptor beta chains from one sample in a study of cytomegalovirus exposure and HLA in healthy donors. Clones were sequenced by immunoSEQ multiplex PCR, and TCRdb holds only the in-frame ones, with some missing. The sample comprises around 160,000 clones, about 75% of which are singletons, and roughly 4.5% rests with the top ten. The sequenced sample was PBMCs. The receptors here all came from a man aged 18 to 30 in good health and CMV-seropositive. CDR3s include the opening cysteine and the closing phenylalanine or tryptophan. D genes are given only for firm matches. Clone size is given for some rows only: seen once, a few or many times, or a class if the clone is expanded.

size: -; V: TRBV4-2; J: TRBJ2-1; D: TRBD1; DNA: TGTGCCAGCAGCCAAGACCGGGACAGGGTAGATGGTGAGCAGTTCTTC; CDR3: CASSQDRDRVDGEQFF
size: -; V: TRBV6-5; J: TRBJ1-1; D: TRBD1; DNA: TGTGCCAGCAGTTATGAGGGGGCCGGGGTCCACGCTGAAGCTTTCTTT; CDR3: CASSYEGAGVHAEAFF
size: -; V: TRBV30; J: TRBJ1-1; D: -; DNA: TGTGCCTGGAGTAAGGGGGTGGGGGAGGCTTTCTTT; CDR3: CAWSKGVGEAFF
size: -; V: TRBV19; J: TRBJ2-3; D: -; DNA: TGTGCCAGTCGCCGGGACAACACAGATACGCAGTATTTT; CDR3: CASRRDNTDTQYF
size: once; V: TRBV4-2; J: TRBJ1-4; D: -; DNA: TGTGCCAGCAGCCAAGACCACCGGAATGAAAAACTGTTTTTT; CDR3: CASSQDHRNEKLFF
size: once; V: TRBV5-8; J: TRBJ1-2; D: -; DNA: TGTGCCAGCAGCTTGGAGCCGGGAAACTATGGCTACACCTTC; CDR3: CASSLEPGNYGYTF
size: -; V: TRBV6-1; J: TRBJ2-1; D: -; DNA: TGTGCCAGCAGTGTTACTAGCTATGAGCAGTTCTTC; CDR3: CASSVTSYEQFF
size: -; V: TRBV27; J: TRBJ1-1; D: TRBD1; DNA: TGTGCCAGCAGTTCCGGGACAGGGTTAATGAACACTGAAGCTTTCTTT; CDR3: CASSSGTGLMNTEAFF
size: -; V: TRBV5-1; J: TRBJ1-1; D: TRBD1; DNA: TGCGCCAGCAGCTTGCAGGACAGGGCGAACACTGAAGCTTTCTTT; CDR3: CASSLQDRANTEAFF
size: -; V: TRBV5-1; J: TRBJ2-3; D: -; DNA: TGCGCCAGCATGGATACCGGGGATGGAGGAGATACGCAGTATTTT; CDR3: CASMDTGDGGDTQYF
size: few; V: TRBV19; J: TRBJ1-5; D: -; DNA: TGTGCCAGTAGTATTCTGGGGCAGAGCAATCAGCCCCAGCATTTT; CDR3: CASSILGQSNQPQHF
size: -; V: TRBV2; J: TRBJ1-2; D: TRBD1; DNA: TGTGCCAGCAGTGAAGCGAACAGGGGAGGAGGCTACACCTTC; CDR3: CASSEANRGGGYTF
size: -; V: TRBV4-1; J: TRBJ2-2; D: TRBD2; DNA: TGCGCCAGCAGCCAAGTAGTATTGGGACTAGGAACCGGGGAGCTGTTTTTT; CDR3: CASSQVVLGLGTGELFF
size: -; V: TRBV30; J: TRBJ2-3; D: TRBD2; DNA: TGTGCCTGGACGCCGGGACTAGCGTACACAGATACGCAGTATTTT; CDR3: CAWTPGLAYTDTQYF
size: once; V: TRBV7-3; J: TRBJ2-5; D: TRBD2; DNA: TGTGCCAGCAGCCTAGGGACTAGCGGGGGCCAAGAGACCCAGTACTTC; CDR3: CASSLGTSGGQETQYF
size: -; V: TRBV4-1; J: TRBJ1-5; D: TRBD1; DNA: TGCGCCAGCAGCCCCGGACAGGGGGAAATTAGCAATCAGCCCCAGCATTTT; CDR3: CASSPGQGEISNQPQHF
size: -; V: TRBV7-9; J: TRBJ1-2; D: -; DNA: TGTGCCAGCAGCTTCGATAAACGGACATATGGCTACACCTTC; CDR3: CASSFDKRTYGYTF
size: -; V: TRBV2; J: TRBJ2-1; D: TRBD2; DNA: TGTGCCAGCAGAAGGACTAGCGCCCGCTCCTACAATGAGCAGTTCTTC; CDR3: CASRRTSARSYNEQFF
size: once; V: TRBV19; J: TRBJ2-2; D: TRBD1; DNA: TGTGCCAGTAGTAGCGACAGGGGGCTCACCGGGGAGCTGTTTTTT; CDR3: CASSSDRGLTGELFF
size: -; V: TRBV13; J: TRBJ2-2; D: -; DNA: TGTGCCAGCAGCTTAGGCCAACTGAACACCGGGGAGCTGTTTTTT; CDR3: CASSLGQLNTGELFF
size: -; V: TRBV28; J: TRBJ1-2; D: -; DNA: TGTGCCAGCAGCTACTCAGCGCGGGGCTACACCTTC; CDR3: CASSYSARGYTF
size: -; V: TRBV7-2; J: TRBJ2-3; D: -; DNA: TGTGCCAGCAGCTTGCTAGTCGCGCAGTATTTT; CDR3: CASSLLVAQYF
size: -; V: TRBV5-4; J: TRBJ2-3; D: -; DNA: TGTGCCAGCAGCCCTGTCTCGGTCACAGATACGCAGTATTTT; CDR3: CASSPVSVTDTQYF
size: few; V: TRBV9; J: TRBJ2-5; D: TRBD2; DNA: TGTGCCAGCACGCACAGCGGGGGGACCCAAGAGACCCAGTACTTC; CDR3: CASTHSGGTQETQYF
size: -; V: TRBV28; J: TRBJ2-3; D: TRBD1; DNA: TGTGCCAGCAGCCGGGACAGGGGAATAGATACGCAGTATTTT; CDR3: CASSRDRGIDTQYF
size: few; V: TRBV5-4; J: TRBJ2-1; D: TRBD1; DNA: TGTGCCAGCAGCTTCCCCGGGACAGACTCGAATGAGCAGTTCTTC; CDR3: CASSFPGTDSNEQFF
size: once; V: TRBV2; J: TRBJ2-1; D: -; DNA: TGTGCCAGCGGGAGCTACAATGAGCAGTTCTTC; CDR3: CASGSYNEQFF
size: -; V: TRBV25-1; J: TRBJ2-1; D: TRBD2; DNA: TGTGCCAGCAGTGAATACCCAGCGGGGGGCGGTGAGCAGTTCTTC; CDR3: CASSEYPAGGGEQFF
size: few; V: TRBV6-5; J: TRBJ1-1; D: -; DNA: TGTGCCAGCAGCAGGGGCGTGAACACTGAAGCTTTCTTT; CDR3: CASSRGVNTEAFF
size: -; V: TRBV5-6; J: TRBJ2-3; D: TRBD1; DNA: TGTGCCAGCAGCTTGCAGGGGGCGACAGATACGCAGTATTTT; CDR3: CASSLQGATDTQYF
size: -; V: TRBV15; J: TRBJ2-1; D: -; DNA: TGTGCCACCAGCACCCTCCTTAATGAGCAGTTCTTC; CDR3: CATSTLLNEQFF
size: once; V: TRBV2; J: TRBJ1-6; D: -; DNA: TGTGCCAGCAGCCAAAGCGACAGCTATAATTCACCCCTCCACTTT; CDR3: CASSQSDSYNSPLHF
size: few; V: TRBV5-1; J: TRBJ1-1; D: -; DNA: TGCGCCAGCAGCTTGGATCGGAGAGGCACTGAAGCTTTCTTT; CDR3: CASSLDRRGTEAFF
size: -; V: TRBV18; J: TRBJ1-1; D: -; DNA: TGTGCCAGCTCAAAGCCCTCCACTGAAGCTTTCTTT; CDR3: CASSKPSTEAFF
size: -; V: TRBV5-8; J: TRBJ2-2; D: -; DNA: TGTGCCAGCAGCTTTGGGACACTTTTCAACACCGGGGAGCTGTTTTTT; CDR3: CASSFGTLFNTGELFF
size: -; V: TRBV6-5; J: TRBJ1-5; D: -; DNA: TGTGCCAGCAGTTACTCCAGGGCCAATCAGCCCCAGCATTTT; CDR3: CASSYSRANQPQHF
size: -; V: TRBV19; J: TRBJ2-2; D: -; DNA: TGTGCCAGTAGTGCGGCTCGAAGGGGTTTCACCGGGGAGCTGTTTTTT; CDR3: CASSAARRGFTGELFF
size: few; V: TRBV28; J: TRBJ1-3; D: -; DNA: TGTGCCAGCAGTCCCGGCGTAAGGGGGAACACCATATATTTT; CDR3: CASSPGVRGNTIYF
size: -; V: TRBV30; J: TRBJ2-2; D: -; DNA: TGTGCCTGGAGTCGGCAGGGAACCGGGGAGCTGTTTTTT; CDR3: CAWSRQGTGELFF
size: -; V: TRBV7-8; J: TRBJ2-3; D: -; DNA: TGTGCCAGCACCTCGGGTTGGAGCACAGATACGCAGTATTTT; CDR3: CASTSGWSTDTQYF
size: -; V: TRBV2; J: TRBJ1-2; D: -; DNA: TGTGCCAGCAATTGGCCCTTGGGCGGGAGGTATGGCTACACCTTC; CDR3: CASNWPLGGRYGYTF
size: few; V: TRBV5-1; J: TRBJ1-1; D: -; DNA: TGCGCCAGCAAAACTCAAGGGGCCACTGAAGCTTTCTTT; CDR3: CASKTQGATEAFF
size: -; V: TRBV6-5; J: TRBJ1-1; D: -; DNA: TGTGCCAGCAGTTACTCCGGCGGAAACACTGAAGCTTTCTTT; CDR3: CASSYSGGNTEAFF
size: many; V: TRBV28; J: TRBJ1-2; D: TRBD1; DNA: TGTGCCAGCAGTTCCGACTGGGACAGGGGGAACTATGGCTACACCTTC; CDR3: CASSSDWDRGNYGYTF
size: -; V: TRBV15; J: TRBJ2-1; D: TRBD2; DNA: TGTGCCACCACGGCGGGGGGGAAGGACCGCAATGAGCAGTTCTTC; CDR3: CATTAGGKDRNEQFF
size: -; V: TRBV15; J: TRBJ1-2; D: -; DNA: TGTGCCACCAGCCGTTCCGCGGACAGTACGTATGGCTACACCTTC; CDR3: CATSRSADSTYGYTF
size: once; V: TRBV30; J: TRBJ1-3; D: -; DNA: TGTGCCTGGGCGCCAGGGGCCACCATATATTTT; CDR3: CAWAPGATIYF
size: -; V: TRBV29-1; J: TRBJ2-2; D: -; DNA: TGCAGCGTTGCCGGTCCCTCGAACACCGGGGAGCTGTTTTTT; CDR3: CSVAGPSNTGELFF
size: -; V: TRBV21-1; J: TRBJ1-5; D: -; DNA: TGTGCCGGAGGGGACAGGCCGCGATATATGGGCAATCAGCCCCAGCATTTT; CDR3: CAGGDRPRYMGNQPQHF
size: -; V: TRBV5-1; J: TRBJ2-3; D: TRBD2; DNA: TGCGCCAGCAGCTTGGTTAGCGGGGACGGGGATACGCAGTATTTT; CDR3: CASSLVSGDGDTQYF
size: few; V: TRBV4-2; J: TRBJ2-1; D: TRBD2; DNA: TGTGCCAGCAGCCAGAGGGGACTAGACTCGGGATACAATGAGCAGTTCTTC; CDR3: CASSQRGLDSGYNEQFF
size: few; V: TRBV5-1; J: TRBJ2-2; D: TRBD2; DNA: TGCGCCAGCAGCTTTGGGACTAGCGACACCGGGGAGCTGTTTTTT; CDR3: CASSFGTSDTGELFF
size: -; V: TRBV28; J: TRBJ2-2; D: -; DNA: TGTGCCAGCAGTTCTCGCGGGGAGCTGTTTTTT; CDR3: CASSSRGELFF
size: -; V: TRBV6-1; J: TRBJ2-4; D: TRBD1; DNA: TGTGCCAGCAGTGATTGGGGACAGGGAGGGAACATTCAGTACTTC; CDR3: CASSDWGQGGNIQYF
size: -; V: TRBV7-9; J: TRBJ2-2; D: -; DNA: TGTGCCAGCAGCGACTCCCCTGTCTCGAACACCGGGGAGCTGTTTTTT; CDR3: CASSDSPVSNTGELFF
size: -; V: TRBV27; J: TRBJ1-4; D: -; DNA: TGTGCCAGCAGTCAAGAGAGGAGAGGGATTGAAAAACTGTTTTTT; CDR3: CASSQERRGIEKLFF
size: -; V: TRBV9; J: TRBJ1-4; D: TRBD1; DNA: TGTGCCAGCAGCCCACGACAGGGGGAAGAGGAAAAACTGTTTTTT; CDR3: CASSPRQGEEEKLFF
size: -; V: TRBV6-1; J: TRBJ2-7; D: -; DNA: TGTGCCAGCAGCTTCTACGAGCAGTACTTC; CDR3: CASSFYEQYF
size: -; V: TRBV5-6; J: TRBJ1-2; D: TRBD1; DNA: TGTGCCAGCAGCTTGGGGTGGCAGGGGGATGGCTACACCTTC; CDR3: CASSLGWQGDGYTF